This TCR beta chain was obtained from a study of human T cells and chemical hapten exposure. In the study overall: Subjects had 2% DPC placed on around 2 cm by around 2 cm of upper inner arm skin for sensitization. Study findings and constraints: With alopecia, donors may have immune responses unlike healthy people's. Controls had significantly fewer large CDR3 similarity clusters than were formed by expanded TCRs.

In this sample, this clonotype turned up a few times. Its antigen is undetermined. The CDR3 is made up of 16 amino acids. V lost 0 bases to trimming and J lost 4 bases; unmatched junction nucleotides: 11. Germline CDR1 SQVTM, CDR2 ANQGSEA. TCRdb recomputed calls from the RACE reads with MiXCR, one row per CDR3 protein. The repertoire consists of approximately 89,000 distinct CDR3 sequences, with roughly a tenth occurring once and the leading ten covering 2% to 2.5%. The time point here: patch test 2, 6 weeks after DPC sensitization. Treatment described: therapeutic diphenylcyclopropenone sensitization with weekly scalp DPC.

J is TRBJ1-2 and V is TRBV29-1, with 7 bases identical to TRBD1. The clonotype comes from a woman in her twenties or thirties with alopecia areata. Some clones in this sample may be carry-over from other donors' samples. The source material was whole blood, sampled in connection with sensitization to the hapten diphenylcyclopropenone (DPC). In DNA, the CDR3 is TGCAGCGTTGAAGACATAAACCCCACAGGGGCCTATGGCTACACCTTC. Its translation is CSVEDINPTGAYGYTF.